What follows are 8 T cell receptor beta chains derived from one specimen sequenced in a study of CD8 T cells in ankylosing spondylitis. From the 5' RACE reads, TCRdb called clonotypes with MiXCR, one entry per CDR3 protein. Seen here are more than 150,000 distinct CDR3 sequences, 15% to 20% observed once, and the top ten hold 4.3%. Sequencing was performed on blood, either unsorted or a sorted T cell fraction (not recorded which). The receptor source for this set is a male donor aged 5-29 years with ankylosing spondylitis or in good health (not recorded which).

Worth noting for this clonotype: A read error is possible here, since a much larger clone lies one base away. The chain combines TRBV4-3 with TRBJ1-5; D remains unclear. The germline CDR1 and CDR2 sequences are LGHNA and YSLEER. The CDR3 is 15 residues long. Trimming took 0 bases from V and 2 from J, leaving 8 bases between them. The CDR3 coding sequence is TGCGCCAGCAGCCAAGATATGGGTGGCAATCAGCCCCAGCATTTT. Translated, it gives CASSQDMGGNQPQHF.

This clonotype was observed at least ten times. The CDR3 reads CASSRGLAGNNEQFF. The CDR3, as DNA: TGTGCCAGCAGTAGGGGACTAGCGGGAAACAATGAGCAGTTCTTC. The V and J genes are TRBV6-5 and TRBJ2-1, with TRBD2 matching over 13 bases. Trimming took 5 bases from V and 5 from J; bases not matched to a gene: 3. Germline V gene data show CDR1 as MNHEY and CDR2 as SVGAGI. The CDR3 is made up of 15 amino acids.

This clonotype was recorded at least ten times. The chain links TRBV29-1 to TRBJ2-7, with D perhaps matching TRBD2 (5 bases). The germline V gene encodes CDR1 SQVTM and CDR2 ANQGSEA. The CDR3 length is 13 residues. The V and J ends lost 4 bases and 2 bases respectively, with 12 bases between them. The CDR3 region has the DNA TGCAGCGTTGCCCCGAGGGAAGCCTACGAGCAGTACTTC. As protein: CSVAPREAYEQYF.

This clonotype was observed at least ten times. The chain carries TRBV12-3 or TRBV12-4 and TRBJ1-1; 12 nucleotides line up with TRBD1. Trimming removed 6 bases from V and 6 bases from J; junction bases left unmatched: 5. This CDR3 spans 14 amino acids. CDR3 protein: CASRRDRGPPEAFF. The CDR3 DNA reads as TGTGCCAGCAGGAGGGACAGGGGGCCCCCTGAAGCTTTCTTT.

This clonotype was found many times. The J gene is TRBJ2-2, the V gene TRBV9; TRBD2 might be the D (5 bases). The CDR3 consists of 15 residues. Trimming removed 4 bases at V and 5 bases at J, with 15 bases between. Germline CDR1 reads SGDLS; CDR2 reads YYNGEE. Written as DNA, the CDR3 is TGTGCCAGCAGCCGGAGCGGATTGGGGACCGGGGAGCTGTTTTTT. It specifies CASSRSGLGTGELFF.

This clonotype was detected ten times or more. The chain links TRBV7-9 to TRBJ1-1; 8 bases are a match to TRBD1. Germline V gene data show CDR1 as SEHNR and CDR2 as FQNEAQ (reference sequence). The junction had 6 bases not matched to a gene; V was cut back by 8 bases and J by 10 bases. The CDR3 extends over 11 amino acids. The CDR3 here is CASPSQGGAFF. For the CDR3, the DNA is TGTGCCAGCCCCTCACAGGGGGGAGCTTTCTTT.

This clonotype was counted ten times or more. The V and J genes are TRBV6-2 or TRBV6-3 and TRBJ2-3; D gene uncertain. V was trimmed by 6 bases and J by 2 bases, leaving 9 bases between them. CDR1 and CDR2 (germline): MNHEY, SVGEGT. This CDR3 has 13 amino acids. The CDR3: CASRPTATDTQYF. The CDR3 nucleotides are TGTGCCAGCAGACCGACTGCCACAGATACGCAGTATTTT.

This clonotype was picked up many times. V is TRBV20-1 and J is TRBJ2-1; D possibly matches TRBD1 or TRBD2 (6 bases each). CDR3 length: 15 residues. V lost 6 bases, J lost 3 bases, and 18 bases lay in between. Germline CDR1 reads DFQATT; CDR2 reads SNEGSKA (reference sequence). This CDR3 is CSAYRRGRSYNEQFF. In DNA form, the CDR3 reads TGCAGTGCCTACCGTAGGGGGAGGAGCTACAATGAGCAGTTCTTC.